The 21 T cell receptor beta chains below were found in one sample sequenced in a study of T cell responses to AZD1222 COVID-19 vaccine. This table comes from immunoSEQ multiplex PCR, and its TCRdb copy is limited to in-frame clones, with some not included. The data hold more than 85,000 clones, with around 87% observed a single time. The sample here was peripheral blood, taken on day 0 of AZD1222 vaccination. Receptors originate from an adult in good health.

This clone was detected only a few times. V gene TRBV9 combines with J gene TRBJ2-3, with TRBD1 as a possible D gene (5 bases). Per the germline V gene, CDR1 is SGDLS and CDR2 is YYNGEE. The CDR3 consists of 15 residues. V gave up 0 bases and J gave up 11 bases, with 19 bases separating them. CDR3: CASSVDGREGSRQYF. As DNA, the CDR3 is TGTGCCAGCAGCGTAGATGGCAGGGAAGGAAGTAGGCAGTATTTT.

The gene calls are TRBV24-1 and TRBJ2-5, with D possibly TRBD1 on 6 matching bases. V was cut by 2 bases and J by 0 bases, with 12 bases left in between. Germline loops: CDR1 KGHDR, CDR2 SFDVKD. CDR3 length: 16 amino acids. The CDR3: CATSDSQGANQETQYF. CDR3 nucleotides: TGTGCCACCAGTGATTCACAGGGCGCAAACCAAGAGACCCAGTACTTC.

The chain combines TRBV5-1 with TRBJ1-1; no clear D gene. The V end was cut by 4 bases, the J end by 1 base, with 8 bases between. This CDR3 has 13 amino acids. CDR1 SGHRS and CDR2 YFSETQ come from the germline V gene. The CDR3 loop is CASSTSTNTEAFF. The CDR3 DNA reads TGCGCCAGCAGCACCTCAACGAACACTGAAGCTTTCTTT.

This chain uses TRBV5-6 with TRBJ2-2; TRBD1 matches at 7 bases. This CDR3 contains 16 residues. Looked up from germline, CDR1 is SGHDT and CDR2 is YYEEEE. V lost 4 bases and J lost 0; bases outside the gene matches: 6. The CDR3, as DNA: TGTGCCAGCAGCGTCGAGAGGGGGCCGAACACCGGGGAGCTGTTTTTT. This gives the protein CASSVERGPNTGELFF.

V and J are TRBV27 and TRBJ1-2; D possibly corresponds to TRBD1 (6 bases). The CDR3 is made up of 15 amino acids. Germline V gene data show CDR1 as MNHEY and CDR2 as SMNVEV (reference sequence). The V end was cut by 5 bases, the J end by 1 base, with 14 bases between. CDR3 coding DNA: TGTGCCAGCAGTCCAAATGGGGGGCTTAACTATGGCTACACCTTC. Translated: CASSPNGGLNYGYTF.

This chain uses TRBV21-1 with TRBJ2-2; TRBD1, the table's D call, lacks a check against the DNA. TRBV21-1 is marked as a pseudogene. This CDR3 comprises 19 residues. This CDR3 reads CASSKALDRVVIHAGELFF. The CDR3 coding sequence is TGTGCCAGCAGCAAAGCGCTGGACAGGGTGGTCATACATGCCGGGGAGCTGTTTTTT.

The chain combines TRBV5-1 with TRBJ1-6, with D hard to call. Germline loops: CDR1 SGHRS, CDR2 YFSETQ. Deletions cut 0 bases from V and 4 bases from J, with 14 bases between. This CDR3 has 17 residues. The CDR3 is CASSLGMEGDYNSPLHF. The CDR3, as DNA: TGCGCCAGCAGCTTGGGGATGGAGGGTGATTATAATTCACCCCTCCACTTT.

This clone is a singleton in its sample. The V and J genes are TRBV28 and TRBJ2-3, with D maybe TRBD2 (6 bases). Per germline, CDR1 MDHEN and CDR2 SYDVKM. The length of the CDR3 is 15 residues. Deletions cut 10 bases from V and 2 bases from J, with 19 bases between. Here the CDR3 DNA reads TGTGCCACCTACGGCGTGACTAGACCCACAGATACGCAGTATTTT. It codes for CATYGVTRPTDTQYF.

The rearrangement uses TRBV6-6 and TRBJ2-5, with D possibly matching TRBD1 (5 bases). Germline assignment: CDR1 MNHNY and CDR2 SVGAGI (reference sequence). The CDR3 extends over 15 amino acids. Trimming stripped 0 bases from V and 5 bases from J, with 13 bases between. The CDR3 region is CASSYSGQPGETQYF. The CDR3 nucleotides are TGTGCCAGCAGTTACTCTGGACAACCTGGGGAGACCCAGTACTTC.

The CDR3 sequence is CASSPGRGDSPLHF. The CDR3 nucleotides read TGTGCCAGCAGCCCAGGGCGGGGGGACTCACCCCTCCACTTT. The V and J genes are TRBV5-4 and TRBJ1-6; a possible D gene is TRBD1 (5 bases). Germline lookup yields CDR1 SGHNT and CDR2 YYREEE (reference sequence). V lost 4 bases to trimming and J lost 10 bases, with 15 bases between them. The CDR3 length is 14 residues.

V and J are TRBV24-1 and TRBJ2-3; 8 bases match TRBD2. CDR3 length: 17 residues. Germline V gives CDR1 KGHDR, CDR2 SFDVKD. V dropped 4 bases and J dropped 5; count of bases not matched to a gene: 13. The CDR3 is CATSDPYGGADGDTQYF. CDR3 nucleotides: TGTGCCACCAGTGACCCCTACGGGGGGGCCGATGGAGATACGCAGTATTTT.

This chain connects TRBV5-4 to TRBJ2-1; D is tentatively TRBD1 or TRBD2 (5 bases each). V was shortened by 4 bases and J by 8 bases, with 25 bases between the two germline ends. The CDR3 runs to 17 residues. Germline CDR1 and CDR2: SGHNT and YYREEE (reference sequence). The CDR3 DNA reads TGTGCCAGCAGCCACACCCCCAGAGGGGTAAACGTCGATGAGCAGTTCTTC. Translating gives CASSHTPRGVNVDEQFF.

The rearrangement joins TRBV28 to TRBJ2-6; D uncertain. Germline CDR1 and CDR2: MDHEN and SYDVKM. V lost 7 bases, J lost 4 bases, and 8 bases lay in between. The CDR3 is 13 amino acids. In DNA, the CDR3 is TGTGCCAGCACCCTCTCCGGGGCCAACGTCCTGACTTTC. Translated: CASTLSGANVLTF.

There are a few counts of this clone. The chain is built from TRBV19 and TRBJ1-2, with 12 bases fitting TRBD1. This CDR3 is built from 14 residues. Trimming at V came to 5 bases and at J to 7 bases, leaving 5 bases not matched to a gene. Germline CDR1 is LNHDA and CDR2 is SQIVND (reference sequence). The CDR3 DNA sequence: TGTGCCAGTAGTGGGGACAGGGGGCTTGTTGGCTACACCTTC. Translated: CASSGDRGLVGYTF.

This chain links TRBV11-2 with TRBJ2-7, with 10 bases aligning to TRBD2. V gave up 5 bases and J gave up 1 base; unmatched junction bases: 5. Germline V gives CDR1 SGHAT, CDR2 FQNNGV. This CDR3 region has 15 residues. CDR3 nucleotide sequence: TGTGCCAGCAGCCTTCGACTAGCGGGTTCCTACGAGCAGTACTTC. Protein sequence: CASSLRLAGSYEQYF. Full variable domain (rest looked up from reference TRBV11-2 and TRBJ2-7): EAGVAQSPRYKIIEKRQSVAFWCNPISGHATLYWYQQILGQGPKLLIQFQNNGVVDDSQLPKDRFSAERLKGVDSTLKIQPAKLEDSAVYLCASSLRLAGSYEQYFGPGTRLTVT.

This rearrangement joins TRBV27 to TRBJ1-3, with 10 bases lining up with TRBD1. V lost 6 bases to trimming and J lost 4 bases; unmatched junction nucleotides: 6. This CDR3 comprises 15 residues. Germline CDR1 is MNHEY and CDR2 is SMNVEV (reference sequence). The CDR3 nucleotides are TGTGCCAGCAGACAAGACAGGGGGCGGGGAAACACCATATATTTT. Translated, it gives CASRQDRGRGNTIYF.

The count of this clone is one. This chain links TRBV28 with TRBJ1-1, with D possibly being TRBD1 (5 bases). The CDR3 is made up of 13 amino acids. The V end lost 4 bases, the J end lost 4 bases, and 10 bases lay between the germline ends. Germline assignment: CDR1 MDHEN and CDR2 SYDVKM. CDR3 nucleotide sequence: TGTGCCAGCAGTTCACGACAGAGCACTGAAGCTTTCTTT. This gives the protein CASSSRQSTEAFF.

V gene TRBV9 combines with J gene TRBJ1-2; TRBD1 matches at 7 bases. CDR3 size: 14 residues. The germline V gene encodes CDR1 SGDLS and CDR2 YYNGEE. V lost 4 bases, J lost 0 bases, and 3 bases stayed unmatched. CDR3 DNA sequence: TGTGCCAGCAGCACAGGGGCTGCTAACTATGGCTACACCTTC. Amino acid sequence: CASSTGAANYGYTF.

The CDR3 nucleotides are TGTGCCAGCAGCCTGGTCCTAGCGGGGGTCAACGAGCAGTACTTC. Its translation: CASSLVLAGVNEQYF. This sequence joins TRBV6-2 or TRBV6-3 and TRBJ2-7, with 10 bases identical to TRBD2. Germline CDR1 is MNHEY and CDR2 is SVGEGT. V lost 6 bases, J lost 5 bases, and 10 bases stayed unmatched. CDR3 length: 15 amino acids.

The chain carries TRBV11-2 and TRBJ1-1; D uncertain. V lost 5 bases and J lost 4, with 17 bases in between. Looked up from germline, CDR1 is SGHAT and CDR2 is FQNNGV. This CDR3 has 15 amino acids. CDR3 in amino acids: CASSHPLADTTEAFF. The CDR3 nucleotides read TGTGCCAGCAGCCACCCCCTGGCGGATACCACTGAAGCTTTCTTT.

The V call is TRBV27, the J call TRBJ2-5; D gene unclear. The CDR3 sequence is 12 residues long. The V gene lost 3 bases and the J gene lost 5 bases, with 7 bases spanning the gap. The germline gives CDR1 MNHEY, CDR2 SMNVEV (reference sequence). CDR3 sequence: CASSFIGETQYF. In nucleotides, the CDR3 is TGTGCCAGCAGTTTTATCGGTGAGACCCAGTACTTC.